This TCR beta chain was identified during a study of response to subunit inactivated influenza vaccine. In its sample, this clonotype was seen a few times. Antigen: not known. Study outcomes and limitations: Authors suggested few new T cells are recruited by each seasonal influenza vaccination.

TCRdb used MiXCR to reprocess the RT-PCR reads, holding one entry per CDR3 protein. The sample shows 530,000 or so distinct CDR3 sequences, 13% to 15% of them seen only once. Germline V gene lookup returns CDR1 DFQATT and CDR2 SNEGSKA (reference sequence). The V end was cut by 5 bases, the J end by 1 base, with 11 bases between. CDR3 size: 13 residues. This TCR derives from a man in his forties or fifties who received an inactivated influenza vaccine. The chain recombines TRBV20-1 with TRBJ2-5; D is undetermined. The input for sequencing was PBMCs from blood, taken 11 to 12 days after vaccination. CDR3: CSADFRAQETQYF. CDR3 DNA sequence: TGCAGTGCTGACTTCCGGGCCCAAGAGACCCAGTACTTC.